Below, one T cell receptor (beta chain) is given with its context. Its antigen remains unidentified. This entry comes from a study of T cell responses to AZD1222 COVID-19 vaccine. Findings of the study overall: Donors were largely white British and mainly female; clonal diversity was possibly underestimated. Following two doses of AZD1222, Spike-specific TCR breadth and depth rose. Spike-spanning, vaccine-associated CD4 TCRs were dominant at 160-218 and 743-854.

The V and J ends lost 5 bases and 1 base respectively, with 11 bases between them. Germline CDR1 and CDR2: MNHEY and SVGAGI. This CDR3 is 14 amino acids long. Generated by immunoSEQ multiplex PCR, the TCRdb table keeps only in-frame clones and is missing some. The sample yields over 100,000 clones, around 90% seen once. This sequence joins TRBV6-5 and TRBJ1-1; D might be TRBD1 (6 bases). This TCR was recovered from an adult in good health. Sequencing used peripheral blood, obtained on day 0 of AZD1222 vaccination. The CDR3 loop is CASSPGQKNTEAFF. In DNA, the CDR3 is TGTGCCAGCAGTCCCGGACAGAAGAACACTGAAGCTTTCTTT.